These 8 T cell receptor beta chains share one sample of origin, sequenced in a study of cytomegalovirus exposure and HLA in healthy donors. Primers included in the PCR were 60 Vbeta and 13 Jbeta primers. Method: immunoSEQ multiplex PCR; TCRdb's copy keeps in-frame clones and lacks some. Altogether fewer than 200,000 clones are present, around 68% being singletons, with the ten largest covering about 1.3%. The sample comprised PBMCs. The receptor set was obtained from a man over 45 in good health and CMV-seronegative.

This rearrangement joins TRBV6-1 to TRBJ1-3; the match to TRBD1 covers 9 bases. This CDR3 region has 15 residues. The germline V gene encodes CDR1 MNHNS and CDR2 SASEGT. V was clipped by 4 bases and J by 4 bases; unmatched bases: 5. CDR3 protein: CASSGEDRGGNTIYF. The CDR3, as DNA: TGTGCCAGCAGTGGGGAGGACAGGGGAGGAAACACCATATATTTT.

The chain carries TRBV7-2 and TRBJ2-1; 14 nucleotides match TRBD2. The CDR3 runs 15 residues. Unmatched junction bases numbered 0, after V lost 1 base and J lost 7 bases. Germline V gene sequence: CDR1 SGHTA, CDR2 FQGNSA. CDR3 region: CASSLGTSGGNEQFF. DNA for the CDR3: TGTGCCAGCAGCTTAGGGACTAGCGGGGGGAATGAGCAGTTCTTC. Together with reference TRBV7-2 and TRBJ2-1, the CDR3 gives the full variable domain: GAGVSQSPSNKVTEKGKDVELRCDPISGHTALYWYRQSLGQGLEFLIYFQGNSAPDKSGLPSDRFSAERTGGSVSTLTIQRTQQEDSAVYLCASSLGTSGGNEQFFGPGTRLTVL.

This chain joins TRBV4-2 and TRBJ2-2; TRBD1 might be the D (5 bases). This CDR3 is built from 19 residues. Germline values: CDR1 LGHNA, CDR2 YNFKEQ. V was cut by 1 base and J by 0 bases, with 18 bases left in between. Written as DNA, the CDR3 is TGTGCCAGCAGCCAAGGGGCTTCGGTAACAGGTCCGAACACCGGGGAGCTGTTTTTT. Its protein product is CASSQGASVTGPNTGELFF.

The V call is TRBV11-2, the J call TRBJ2-1; weak D call: TRBD2 (6 bases). Germline values: CDR1 SGHAT, CDR2 FQNNGV. Trimming pared 5 bases from V and 5 bases from J, leaving 13 bases between. This CDR3 contains 14 residues. CDR3 amino acids: CASSTSTYDNEQFF. The CDR3 DNA reads as TGTGCCAGCAGCACTAGCACGTACGACAATGAGCAGTTCTTC.

The chain joins TRBV10-3 to TRBJ1-1, with TRBD1 matching 7 bases. This CDR3 is 15 amino acids long. V was clipped by 5 bases and J by 1 base; unmatched bases: 7. Germline values: CDR1 ENHRY, CDR2 SYGVKD. The CDR3, as DNA: TGTGCCATCAGTCCACAGGGGAGTCCGAACACTGAAGCTTTCTTT. This sequence encodes CAISPQGSPNTEAFF.

This chain links TRBV6-7 with TRBJ2-7; D remains unclear. TRBV6-7 is assigned to the ORF class and has an uncertain function. V was trimmed by 2 bases and J by 5 bases, leaving 16 bases between them. The CDR3 runs to 15 residues. In nucleotides, the CDR3 is TGTGCCAGCAGTTACGGGCCCAAAATAAACGACGAGCAGTACTTC. It yields the protein CASSYGPKINDEQYF.

In this sample, this clone turned up a few times. J is TRBJ1-6 and V is TRBV23-1; a possible D gene is TRBD1 (6 bases). TRBV23-1 is an open reading frame, and its role is uncertain. This CDR3 region has 13 residues. Deletions cut 4 bases from V and 19 bases from J, with 20 bases between. The DNA for the CDR3 is TGCGCCAGCAGTCCCCTACAGGGAAGCGGGACACACTTT. It is translated as CASSPLQGSGTHF.

This sequence joins TRBV5-1 and TRBJ2-7, with unresolved D. Germline loops: CDR1 SGHRS, CDR2 YFSETQ. The CDR3 is 15 residues long. Deletions cut 1 base from V and 2 bases from J, with 13 bases between. The CDR3 coding sequence is TGCGCCAGCAGCTTGTCCTCAGGCCTAACCTACGAGCAGTACTTC. Translating it yields CASSLSSGLTYEQYF.